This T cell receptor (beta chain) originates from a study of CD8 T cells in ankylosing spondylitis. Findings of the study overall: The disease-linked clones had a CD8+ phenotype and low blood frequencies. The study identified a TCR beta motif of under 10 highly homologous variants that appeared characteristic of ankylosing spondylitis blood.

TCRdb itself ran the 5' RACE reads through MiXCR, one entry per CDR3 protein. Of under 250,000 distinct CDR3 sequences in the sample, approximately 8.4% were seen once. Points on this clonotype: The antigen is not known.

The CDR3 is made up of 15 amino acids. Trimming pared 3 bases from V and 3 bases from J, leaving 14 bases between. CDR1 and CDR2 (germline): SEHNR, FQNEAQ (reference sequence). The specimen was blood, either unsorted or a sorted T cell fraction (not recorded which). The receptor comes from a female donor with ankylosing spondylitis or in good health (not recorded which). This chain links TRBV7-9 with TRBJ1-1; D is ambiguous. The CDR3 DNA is TGTGCCAGCAGCTTCGACATGGGGATCGACACTGAAGCTTTCTTT. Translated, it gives CASSFDMGIDTEAFF.